The 10 T cell receptor beta chains reported below all come from one sample, sequenced in a study of blood T cells in healthy people across ages. Combining a sample-barcoded 5' primer with a J-beta primer mix, a second PCR ran for roughly 6 to 12 cycles. MiXCR, applied by TCRdb to the 5' RACE reads, yields one record per CDR3 protein. This sample has some 800,000 distinct CDR3 sequences, with 40% to 50% found just once. The sample consisted of blood. The receptor source for this set is a man in his sixties in good health.

This clonotype was found a few times. The chain joins TRBV20-1 to TRBJ1-2, with a weak D call TRBD1 (5 bases). The CDR3 extends over 13 amino acids. The germline V and J ends were trimmed by 0 bases and 4 bases, with 9 bases remaining between them. Germline lookup yields CDR1 DFQATT and CDR2 SNEGSKA (reference sequence). The CDR3: CSARDGGVYGYTF. For the CDR3, the DNA is TGCAGTGCTAGAGATGGGGGGGTCTATGGCTACACCTTC.

The chain couples TRBV6-5 to TRBJ2-5; 8 nucleotides align to TRBD1. The CDR3 spans 15 residues. J gave up 11 bases and V 2 bases, and 13 bases lay outside the gene matches. CDR1 is MNHEY, CDR2 SVGAGI, per germline. The DNA of the CDR3 is TGTGCCAGCAGTTACCAGGACAGGGCCAACAATGAGCAGTACTTC. It specifies CASSYQDRANNEQYF.

The chain links TRBV15 to TRBJ2-7; TRBD1 agrees at 9 bases. Unmatched junction bases numbered 3, after V lost 3 bases and J lost 0 bases. Per the germline V gene, CDR1 is LNHNV and CDR2 is YYDKDF (reference sequence). CDR3 length equals 15 residues. Written as DNA, the CDR3 is TGTGCCACCAGCAGTGAGGGACAGGGCTCCTACGAGCAGTACTTC. Translated: CATSSEGQGSYEQYF. The full variable domain, with the rest looked up from reference TRBV15 and TRBJ2-7, is DAMVIQNPRYQVTQFGKPVTLSCSQTLNHNVMYWYQQKSSQAPKLLFHYYDKDFNNEADTPDNFQSRRPNTSFCFLDIRSPGLGDTAMYLCATSSEGQGSYEQYFGPGTRLTVT.

As DNA, the CDR3 is TGTGCCAGCAGCTTCTCTCCGTTGGACAGAATGAACACTGAAGCTTTCTTT. Translating it yields CASSFSPLDRMNTEAFF. This chain joins TRBV7-9 and TRBJ1-1; maybe TRBD1 (6 bases). Germline V lookup: CDR1 SEHNR, CDR2 FQNEAQ (reference sequence). The CDR3 spans 17 residues. Trimming removed 3 bases at V and 0 bases at J, with 17 bases between.

There are a few counts of this clonotype. The CDR3 bases are TGTGCCAGCAGTGATCGGTTTGTCTATGGCTACACCTTC. Translating gives CASSDRFVYGYTF. The rearrangement joins TRBV25-1 to TRBJ1-2; D gene unclear. Germline V gene data show CDR1 as MGHDK and CDR2 as SYGVNS. V dropped 3 bases and J dropped 4 bases, with 9 bases sitting between them. CDR3 length: 13 amino acids.

The J gene is TRBJ2-7, the V gene TRBV7-2, with 9 bases aligning to TRBD2. The CDR3 is 15 amino acids. Germline CDR1 reads SGHTA; CDR2 reads FQGNSA. The V and J ends lost 6 bases and 3 bases, in that order; junction bases with no gene match: 9. CDR3 coding DNA: TGTGCCAGCAGGCGACGACAGCGGGGGGACTACGAGCAGTACTTC. This codes for CASRRRQRGDYEQYF.

This clonotype was seen a handful of times. This rearrangement joins TRBV20-1 to TRBJ2-7; 7 nucleotides line up with TRBD1. Germline assignment: CDR1 DFQATT and CDR2 SNEGSKA (reference sequence). The CDR3 sequence is 14 residues long. The J segment lost 0 bases and the V segment lost 5 bases, leaving 7 bases of the junction unmatched. Written as DNA, the CDR3 is TGCAGTGCTTCGGACAGGCCGAGCTCCTACGAGCAGTACTTC. It specifies CSASDRPSSYEQYF.

V and J are TRBV3-1 and TRBJ2-5, with 8 positions matching TRBD2. Germline V lookup: CDR1 LGHDT, CDR2 YNNKEL (reference sequence). The CDR3 is made up of 14 amino acids. V trimming: 2 bases; J trimming: 2 bases; junction bases outside the gene matches: 1. CDR3 DNA sequence: TGTGCCAGCAGCCAAAAGCGGGGGCAAGAGACCCAGTACTTC. Protein: CASSQKRGQETQYF.

V is TRBV5-1 and J is TRBJ1-1; no definite D call. This CDR3 is 12 amino acids long. Deletions cut 5 bases from V and 2 bases from J, with 7 bases between. Germline values: CDR1 SGHRS, CDR2 YFSETQ. DNA of the CDR3: TGCGCCAGCAGTGTTCCAAACACTGAAGCTTTCTTT. Protein sequence: CASSVPNTEAFF.

The chain uses TRBV10-3 and TRBJ2-3; D is undetermined. The CDR3 has 14 residues. Trimming took 4 bases from V and 4 from J, leaving 12 bases between them. Germline V gene data show CDR1 as ENHRY and CDR2 as SYGVKD. The CDR3 nucleotides are TGTGCCATCAGTGCGGGTCAGTTACCAGATACGCAGTATTTT. Encoded protein: CAISAGQLPDTQYF.